A single sample is the source of the 32 T cell receptor beta chains below, sequenced in a study of T cell changes during pregnancy in multiple sclerosis. Sequencing was performed with immunoSEQ multiplex PCR; in TCRdb, only in-frame clones are kept and a portion is missing. The repertoire includes fewer than 85,000 clones, over 80% of them detected once, and 2.8% sits in the top ten. The sequencing here drew on peripheral blood, taken in the third trimester of pregnancy. These receptors were collected from a female donor in good health, enrolled as a control in a pregnancy study.

The V call is TRBV27, the J call TRBJ1-6; possible D gene TRBD1, 6 bases. The CDR3 has 14 residues. The V end was cut by 5 bases, the J end by 7 bases, with 12 bases between. In germline, CDR1 is MNHEY, CDR2 SMNVEV (reference sequence). This chain's CDR3 is CASSLRQGNSPLHF. The CDR3 coding sequence is TGTGCCAGCAGTCTCCGGCAGGGGAATTCACCCCTCCACTTT.

The rearrangement uses TRBV19 and TRBJ2-3, with TRBD2 identical over 10 bases. Per germline, CDR1 LNHDA and CDR2 SQIVND (reference sequence). This CDR3 region has 15 residues. J was trimmed by 4 bases and V by 5 bases; bases with no gene match: 6. The CDR3 DNA is TGTGCCAGTAGTTGGAGCGGGGGGGCCTCAGATACGCAGTATTTT. As protein: CASSWSGGASDTQYF.

This chain connects TRBV5-8 to TRBJ2-7; D might be TRBD2 (5 bases). Deletions cut 6 bases from V and 7 bases from J, with 26 bases between. The length of the CDR3 is 16 residues. The V gene's germline CDR1 is SGHTS and CDR2 YDEGEE. CDR3 in amino acids: CASNMPPPRAPGEQYF. The CDR3 DNA reads as TGTGCCAGCAACATGCCCCCACCGCGGGCGCCGGGGGAGCAGTACTTC.

This sequence joins TRBV7-8 and TRBJ2-7, with 9 positions matching TRBD2. Trimming cost V 1 base and J 3 bases; bases outside gene matches: 7. Germline V lookup: CDR1 SGHVS, CDR2 FQNEAQ. This CDR3 is 16 amino acids long. The CDR3 region has the DNA TGTGCCAGCAGCTTAGTAAGACTAGCGGAGGGCTACGAGCAGTACTTC. Translation gives CASSLVRLAEGYEQYF.

J is TRBJ2-1 and V is TRBV27; 8 bases align to TRBD2. Germline CDR1 MNHEY, CDR2 SMNVEV (reference sequence). The CDR3 runs to 18 residues. The trim removed 2 bases at V and 2 bases at J, leaving 11 bases unmatched. CDR3 sequence: CASSLASGGPIPYNEQFF. CDR3 nucleotides: TGTGCCAGCAGTTTAGCCAGCGGGGGCCCGATCCCCTACAATGAGCAGTTCTTC.

The chain couples TRBV19 to TRBJ2-7; the D gene is possibly TRBD2 (6 bases). V was shortened by 6 bases and J by 1 base, with 10 bases between the two germline ends. Germline V CDR1 and CDR2: LNHDA, SQIVND (reference sequence). The CDR3 is 13 amino acids. CDR3 sequence reads: CASSHGGSYEQYF. CDR3 bases: TGTGCCAGTAGCCACGGGGGATCCTACGAGCAGTACTTC.

The chain recombines TRBV18 with TRBJ2-1; 10 nucleotides agree with TRBD2. Germline V gene lookup returns CDR1 KGHSH and CDR2 LQKENI. V dropped 3 bases and J dropped 5; count of bases not matched to a gene: 13. The CDR3 spans 18 residues. CDR3 sequence reads: CASSPQLPGLAKHNEQFF. The CDR3, as DNA: TGTGCCAGCTCACCCCAACTTCCGGGACTAGCGAAACACAATGAGCAGTTCTTC.

The count of this clone is one. The chain is built from TRBV2 and TRBJ2-5; 8 nucleotides agree with TRBD2. Losses at the gene ends were 4 bases for V and 5 bases for J; bases not matched to a gene: 6. This CDR3 is built from 14 residues. The germline CDR1 and CDR2 sequences are SNHLY and FYNNEI. CDR3 amino acids: CASSATSVWETQYF. The CDR3 DNA follows: TGTGCCAGCAGTGCGACTAGCGTCTGGGAGACCCAGTACTTC.

This sequence joins TRBV2 and TRBJ1-6; 8 bases map to TRBD1. The V gene end was trimmed by 8 bases and the J gene end by 7 bases; junction bases not matched to a gene: 4. The CDR3 contains 13 residues. CDR1 SNHLY and CDR2 FYNNEI come from the germline V gene. DNA of the CDR3: TGTGCCAGCGACGGGACAGGCAATTCACCCCTCCACTTT. Its translation: CASDGTGNSPLHF.

The chain combines TRBV25-1 with TRBJ1-1, with 7 bases fitting TRBD1. CDR1 MGHDK and CDR2 SYGVNS come from the germline V gene. This CDR3 is built from 15 residues. Trimming removed 4 bases from V and 6 bases from J; junction bases left unmatched: 11. Here the CDR3 reads CASSGRGQQPAEAFF. CDR3 in DNA: TGTGCCAGCAGTGGGCGGGGACAGCAACCGGCTGAAGCTTTCTTT.

Here the CDR3 DNA reads TGCAGCGTTGAGGGGACAGGGCCCTACAATGAGCAGTTCTTC. Its protein is CSVEGTGPYNEQFF. This sequence joins TRBV29-1 and TRBJ2-1; 9 bases align to TRBD1. Germline V lookup: CDR1 SQVTM, CDR2 ANQGSEA. J was trimmed by 2 bases and V by 3 bases; bases with no gene match: 2. The CDR3 runs 14 residues.

The chain uses TRBV4-1 and TRBJ1-2, with TRBD1 as a possible D gene (6 bases). Germline lookup yields CDR1 MGHRA and CDR2 YSYEKL. This CDR3 has 13 residues. Trimming pared 4 bases from V and 8 bases from J, leaving 14 bases between. The CDR3 sequence is CASSRGGADGYTF. CDR3 bases: TGCGCCAGCAGCCGAGGGGGGGCGGACGGCTACACCTTC.

V gene TRBV9 combines with J gene TRBJ2-1, with D possibly being TRBD2 (6 bases). Germline CDR1 reads SGDLS; CDR2 reads YYNGEE. V gave up 2 bases and J gave up 7 bases, with 10 bases separating them. CDR3 length equals 13 residues. The CDR3 DNA reads as TGTGCCAGCAGCGTGGGGGAGGTTAATGAGCAGTTCTTC. It codes for CASSVGEVNEQFF.

This chain connects TRBV27 to TRBJ2-7; TRBD1 matches at 10 bases. The V gene end was trimmed by 2 bases and the J gene end by 4 bases; junction bases not matched to a gene: 5. CDR1 is MNHEY and CDR2 is SMNVEV in the germline V gene (reference sequence). This CDR3 region has 15 residues. The CDR3 nucleotides read TGTGCCAGCAGTTTAACCGGGACAGGGGTGTACGAGCAGTACTTC. This codes for CASSLTGTGVYEQYF.

This chain links TRBV5-6 with TRBJ2-6, with TRBD2 as a possible D gene (6 bases). The CDR3 spans 13 residues. V lost 9 bases and J lost 2, with 9 bases in between. CDR1 and CDR2 (germline): SGHDT, YYEEEE. The CDR3 sequence: CATLAAGANVLTF. As DNA, the CDR3 is TGTGCCACACTAGCAGCTGGGGCCAACGTCCTGACTTTC.

V is TRBV7-9 and J is TRBJ1-2; 7 positions match TRBD1. Germline CDR1 reads SEHNR; CDR2 reads FQNEAQ (reference sequence). The CDR3 length is 14 residues. V lost 5 bases to trimming and J lost 3 bases; unmatched junction nucleotides: 6. This CDR3 is CASSLRQGDYGYTF. The CDR3 nucleotides read TGTGCCAGCAGCCTAAGACAGGGAGACTATGGCTACACCTTC.

J is TRBJ2-3 and V is TRBV29-1, with a weak D call TRBD2 (5 bases). Between the trimmed V and J ends, which lost 0 bases and 4 bases, there was a span of 17 bases. Germline lookup yields CDR1 SQVTM and CDR2 ANQGSEA. This CDR3 spans 16 amino acids. CDR3 protein: CSVEDLRGILPDTQYF. CDR3 coding DNA: TGCAGCGTTGAAGATCTCAGAGGGATCCTCCCAGATACGCAGTATTTT.

This clone was detected a few times. The chain employs TRBV2 and TRBJ1-5, with 8 nucleotides matching TRBD1. V was clipped by 1 base and J by 6 bases; unmatched bases: 2. Germline V lookup: CDR1 SNHLY, CDR2 FYNNEI. This CDR3 is 14 amino acids long. The CDR3 sequence: CASSEGQGAQPQHF. Here the CDR3 DNA reads TGTGCCAGCAGTGAAGGGCAGGGGGCTCAGCCCCAGCATTTT.

This rearrangement joins TRBV27 to TRBJ1-5; no reliable D call. The CDR3 is made up of 13 amino acids. V gave up 2 bases and J gave up 4 bases, with 6 bases separating them. Germline V lookup: CDR1 MNHEY, CDR2 SMNVEV (reference sequence). The CDR3 here is CASSLLTNQPQHF. In DNA form, the CDR3 reads TGTGCCAGCAGTTTACTGACTAATCAGCCCCAGCATTTT.

The chain is built from TRBV19 and TRBJ1-2, with unresolved D. Trimming shortened V by 4 bases and J by 4 bases, and 4 bases separated the two germline ends. The CDR3 has 11 amino acids. CDR1 is LNHDA, CDR2 SQIVND, per germline (reference sequence). Here the CDR3 DNA reads TGTGCCAGTAGTAACTCCTATGGCTACACCTTC. The encoded protein is CASSNSYGYTF.

The rearrangement uses TRBV4-1 and TRBJ2-5; TRBD2 is a possible D gene (5 bases). Germline V gene data show CDR1 as MGHRA and CDR2 as YSYEKL. There are 13 residues in the CDR3. V was shortened by 3 bases and J by 4 bases, with 9 bases between the two germline ends. In DNA form, the CDR3 reads TGCGCCAGCAGCCAGGCGCTAGCAGAGACCCAGTACTTC. Its protein is CASSQALAETQYF.

This chain joins TRBV7-2 and TRBJ1-6; D unresolved. The ends were cut back, 2 bases at V and 3 bases at J, with 5 bases in the middle. CDR3 length equals 14 residues. Germline V gene sequence: CDR1 SGHTA, CDR2 FQGNSA. The CDR3, as DNA: TGTGCCAGCAGCTTACGGGACTATAATTCACCCCTCCACTTT. Translated: CASSLRDYNSPLHF.

This clone occurred once. This rearrangement joins TRBV7-2 to TRBJ2-7, with D possibly being TRBD1 (6 bases). The CDR3 runs to 14 residues. The V gene's germline CDR1 is SGHTA and CDR2 FQGNSA. V gave up 0 bases and J gave up 6 bases, with 12 bases separating them. The CDR3 sequence is CASSLAGATGEQYF. The CDR3 DNA follows: TGTGCCAGCAGCTTAGCGGGGGCCACAGGCGAGCAGTACTTC.

The sample holds a few counts of this clone. The chain joins TRBV4-2 to TRBJ1-6, with TRBD1 matching 11 bases. CDR3 size: 16 residues. With V trimmed by 0 bases and J by 7 bases, 2 bases remained unmatched. Germline V gene lookup returns CDR1 LGHNA and CDR2 YNFKEQ. CDR3 amino acids: CASSQEGTGGNSPLHF. In nucleotides, the CDR3 is TGTGCCAGCAGCCAAGAAGGGACAGGGGGGAATTCACCCCTCCACTTT.

The rearrangement joins TRBV5-1 to TRBJ2-7; 8 bases fit TRBD1. CDR1 SGHRS and CDR2 YFSETQ come from the germline V gene. The CDR3 has 14 amino acids. The junction had 8 bases not matched to a gene; V was cut back by 7 bases and J by 2 bases. CDR3 DNA sequence: TGCGCCAGCTCCAGAGGACAGGGAACCTACGAGCAGTACTTC. It translates to CASSRGQGTYEQYF.

This sequence joins TRBV28 and TRBJ1-5; D is undetermined. This CDR3 has 12 residues. The ends were cut back, 6 bases at V and 10 bases at J, with 13 bases in the middle. Germline CDR1 reads MDHEN; CDR2 reads SYDVKM. CDR3 DNA: TGTGCCAGCAGCCGAACCCAGGATCCCCAGCATTTT. Translated, it gives CASSRTQDPQHF.

The chain is built from TRBV6-6 and TRBJ1-2; D is possibly TRBD1 (6 bases). In germline, CDR1 is MNHNY, CDR2 SVGAGI (reference sequence). With 5 bases removed from V and 2 bases from J, the gap between germline ends came to 9 bases. The CDR3 runs to 13 residues. The chain's CDR3 is CASSPGQNYGYTF. CDR3 nucleotide sequence: TGTGCCAGCAGTCCCGGACAGAACTATGGCTACACCTTC.

The rearrangement links TRBV28 to TRBJ2-7; perhaps TRBD2 as D (6 bases). The CDR3 is made up of 14 amino acids. Trimming took 5 bases from V and 3 from J, leaving 14 bases between them. Germline V gene data show CDR1 as MDHEN and CDR2 as SYDVKM. The CDR3 spells CASSPGTLNYEQYF. The CDR3 DNA reads TGTGCCAGCAGTCCCGGGACTCTTAACTACGAGCAGTACTTC.

This clone was picked up one time. The chain is built from TRBV28 and TRBJ2-7; tentative D call: TRBD2 (6 bases). The CDR3 extends over 13 amino acids. Germline lookup yields CDR1 MDHEN and CDR2 SYDVKM. Trimming shortened V by 2 bases and J by 5 bases, and 10 bases separated the two germline ends. This chain's CDR3 is CASSLGGVNEQYF. The CDR3 DNA is TGTGCCAGCAGTTTAGGCGGGGTCAACGAGCAGTACTTC.

The chain couples TRBV10-3 to TRBJ2-1; 9 nucleotides align to TRBD2. V lost 4 bases, J lost 0 bases, and 1 base stayed unmatched. Per the germline V gene, CDR1 is ENHRY and CDR2 is SYGVKD. This CDR3 region has 15 residues. The CDR3 bases are TGTGCCATCAGTGGTAGCGGGAGCTCCTACAATGAGCAGTTCTTC. This codes for CAISGSGSSYNEQFF.

V and J are TRBV4-1 and TRBJ2-1, with 8 bases aligning to TRBD2. V trimming: 1 base; J trimming: 8 bases; junction bases outside the gene matches: 7. In germline, CDR1 is MGHRA, CDR2 YSYEKL. This CDR3 contains 15 residues. CDR3 DNA sequence: TGCGCCAGCAGCCAAGCAGCGGGGGATGGTTATGAGCAGTTCTTC. It yields the protein CASSQAAGDGYEQFF.

The V call is TRBV11-2, the J call TRBJ2-7; possible D gene TRBD2, 5 bases. The V end was cut by 1 base, the J end by 1 base, with 11 bases between. CDR1 and CDR2 (germline): SGHAT, FQNNGV. CDR3 length: 15 amino acids. The chain's CDR3 is CASSLAGVSSYEQYF. The CDR3 DNA sequence: TGTGCCAGCAGCTTAGCCGGGGTTTCTTCCTACGAGCAGTACTTC.